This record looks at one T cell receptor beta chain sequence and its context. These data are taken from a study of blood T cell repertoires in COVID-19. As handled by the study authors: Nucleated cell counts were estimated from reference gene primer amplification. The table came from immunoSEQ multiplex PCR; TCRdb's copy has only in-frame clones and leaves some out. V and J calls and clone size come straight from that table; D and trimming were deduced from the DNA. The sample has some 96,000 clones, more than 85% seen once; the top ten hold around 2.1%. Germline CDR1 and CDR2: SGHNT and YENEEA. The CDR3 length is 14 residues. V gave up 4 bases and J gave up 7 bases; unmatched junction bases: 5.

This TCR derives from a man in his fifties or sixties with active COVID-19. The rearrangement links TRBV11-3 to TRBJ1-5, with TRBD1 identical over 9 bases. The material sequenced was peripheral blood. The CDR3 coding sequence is TGTGCCAGCAGCTCCTCGACAGGGGGACAGCCCCAGCATTTT. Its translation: CASSSSTGGQPQHF.